The following is a TCR beta chain sequence with its context. What it binds is not known. This sequence may be a read error, since a much larger clone differs from it by one base. The CDR3 consists of 15 residues. Germline CDR1 PRHDT, CDR2 FYEKMQ (reference sequence). Patients chosen for sequencing had shown CD8+CD57+ cell expansion by flow cytometry. The entry originates in a study of CD8+CD57+ T cells in acquired aplastic anemia. It was genomic DNA that served as the template for profiling TCR beta VDJ and CDR3. In TCRdb, the reads were re-called with MiXCR into one record per CDR3 protein. The data show under 150,000 distinct CDR3 sequences, less than 50% seen once. Whole-study findings and limits: Between the patient and control groups, CD8+ Simpson's diversity did not differ significantly.

Sequenced sample: sorted CD4+, CD8+, or CD8+CD57+ T cells (not recorded which) from PBMCs. The rearrangement links TRBV13 to TRBJ2-5, with D possibly matching TRBD1 (6 bases). The receptor was derived from a human donor with aplastic anemia. CDR3 in amino acids: CASSTTGRGGETQHF. The CDR3 DNA reads TGTGCCAGCAGCACAACAGGGAGAGGTGGGGAGACCCAGCACTTC.